The following is a T cell receptor beta chain sequence with its context. Its antigen is unknown. Profiled with immunoSEQ multiplex PCR; TCRdb holds only in-frame clones, not every one. This sample has 7,000 to 10,000 clones, with about 61% found just once. Trimming removed 2 bases at V and 5 bases at J, with 11 bases between. CDR3 length: 13 amino acids. CDR1 is SGDLS, CDR2 YYNGEE, per germline. This entry comes from a study of T cells in narcolepsy. In the study overall: Healthy controls were enrolled alongside patients with narcolepsy type 1 or type 2. Findings and limits, study-wide: Same-patient CSF and blood CD4+ T cell clonotypes included HCRT-specific and TRIB2-specific autoreactive ones. Blood of same and different patients, but not healthy controls, reportedly held recurring autoreactive clonotypes.

This clonotype was sampled from a human donor with narcolepsy. Sequencing was done on a sample of CD45RA- memory CD8+ T cells from PBMCs. This chain connects TRBV9 to TRBJ2-7; D perhaps matches TRBD2 (6 bases). Here the CDR3 reads CASSVRGADEQYF. The DNA for the CDR3 is TGTGCCAGCAGCGTTCGCGGGGCTGACGAGCAGTACTTC.